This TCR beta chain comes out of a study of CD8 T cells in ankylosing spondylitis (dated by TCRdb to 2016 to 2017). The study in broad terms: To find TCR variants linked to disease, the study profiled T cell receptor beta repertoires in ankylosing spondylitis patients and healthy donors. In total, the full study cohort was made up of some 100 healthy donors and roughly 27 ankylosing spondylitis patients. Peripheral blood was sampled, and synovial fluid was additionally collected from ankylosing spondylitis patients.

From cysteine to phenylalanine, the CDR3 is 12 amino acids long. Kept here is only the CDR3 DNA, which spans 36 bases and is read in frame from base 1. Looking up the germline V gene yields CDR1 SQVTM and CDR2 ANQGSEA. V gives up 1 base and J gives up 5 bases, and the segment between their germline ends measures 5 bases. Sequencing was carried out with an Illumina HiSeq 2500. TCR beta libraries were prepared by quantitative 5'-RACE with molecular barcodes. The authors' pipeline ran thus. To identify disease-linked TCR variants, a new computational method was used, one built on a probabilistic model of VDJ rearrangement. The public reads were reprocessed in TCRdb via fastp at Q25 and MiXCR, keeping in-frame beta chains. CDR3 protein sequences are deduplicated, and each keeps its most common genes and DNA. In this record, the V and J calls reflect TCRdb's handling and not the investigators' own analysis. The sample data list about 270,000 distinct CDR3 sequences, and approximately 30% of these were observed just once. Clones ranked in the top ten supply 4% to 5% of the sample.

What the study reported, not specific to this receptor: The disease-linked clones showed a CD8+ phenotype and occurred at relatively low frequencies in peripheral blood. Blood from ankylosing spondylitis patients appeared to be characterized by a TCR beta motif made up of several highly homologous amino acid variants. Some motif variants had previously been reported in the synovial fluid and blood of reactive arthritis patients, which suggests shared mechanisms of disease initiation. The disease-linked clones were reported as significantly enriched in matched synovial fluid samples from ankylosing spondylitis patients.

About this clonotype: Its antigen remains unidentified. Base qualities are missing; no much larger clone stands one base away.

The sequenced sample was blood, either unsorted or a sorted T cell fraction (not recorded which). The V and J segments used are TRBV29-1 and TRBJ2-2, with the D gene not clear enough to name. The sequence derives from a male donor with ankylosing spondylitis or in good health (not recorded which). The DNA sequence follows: TGCAGCGTTGAAGGGGGAACCGGGGAGCTGTTTTTT. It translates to CSVEGGTGELFF.